This paragraph reports one T cell receptor (beta chain). The target antigen is unknown. Documented time point: pretreatment peripheral blood. Samples spanned pretreatment and treatment, with 1 to 8 time points per patient. This specimen belongs to a study of PD-L1 blockade in urothelial cancer. The wider study: Researchers looked at the blood 3 weeks (second dose) and 6 weeks after treatment began.

Study-level points and caveats: Tumor-associated clones in the blood of durable-benefit patients grew more at 3 weeks.

The junction had 6 bases not matched to a gene; V was cut back by 4 bases and J by 2 bases. The CDR3 has 16 residues. Germline assignment: CDR1 SGHDT and CDR2 YYEEEE. Sequencing was performed with immunoSEQ multiplex PCR; in TCRdb, only in-frame clones are kept and a portion is missing. This sample has tens of thousands of clones, with approximately 90% found just once. This TCR was recovered from a woman aged 55-69 years with urothelial cancer. The starting material was PBMCs, obtained around atezolizumab (anti-PD-L1) treatment. The chain joins TRBV5-6 to TRBJ2-2, with 9 nucleotides matching TRBD1. The CDR3 region has the DNA TGTGCCAGCAGCCAAGGGACAGGGCGTAACACCGGGGAGCTGTTTTTT. Translating gives CASSQGTGRNTGELFF.